The 27 T cell receptor beta chains below all came from one sample that was sequenced in a study of CD8+ T cells in alopecia areata (dated by TCRdb to the late 2010s). The sample's time point label, in plain terms: baseline before oral tofacitinib. Lesional scalp punch biopsies and peripheral blood were obtained from alopecia areata patients. The library was produced with the immunoSEQ multiplex PCR assay. RNA was extracted from all samples and reverse transcribed into cDNA, which served as template for TCR sequencing. What TCRdb holds here is the immuneACCESS table cut down to in-frame rearrangements. Part of the clones is not present; checked against another copy, under half of the missing clones reflect an unresolved V gene, and the others are unexplained. The sample table contains about 7,400 clones; only one count was recorded for approximately 50% of them. The ten top clones hold approximately 13% of the sample.

Specimen: skin, collected at week 0. The source is a human donor with alopecia areata.

V gene TRBV11-2 combines with J gene TRBJ2-1; a possible D gene is TRBD2 (5 bases). The CDR3 is made up of 11 amino acids. Germline values: CDR1 SGHAT, CDR2 FQNNGV. Trimming left V 5 bases short and J 7 bases short, with 6 bases between. DNA for the CDR3: TGTGCCAGCAGCCGGACTAATGAGCAGTTCTTC. It translates to CASSRTNEQFF.

On this clone: Other DNA sequences in this sample translate to the same CDR3. This chain uses TRBV7-2 with TRBJ1-1; D gene unclear. The V and J ends lost 1 base and 6 bases respectively, with 3 bases between them. Germline CDR1 is SGHTA and CDR2 is FQGNSA. This CDR3 spans 11 amino acids. CDR3 sequence reads: CASSLGSEAFF. The CDR3 region has the DNA TGTGCCAGCAGCTTAGGGTCTGAAGCTTTCTTT.

The rearrangement uses TRBV6-1 and TRBJ1-5, with D perhaps matching TRBD1 (6 bases). Germline V lookup: CDR1 MNHNS, CDR2 SASEGT. Between the trimmed V and J ends, which lost 5 bases and 6 bases, there was a span of 14 bases. This CDR3 spans 14 amino acids. CDR3 sequence reads: CASSFRGSGQPQHF. The CDR3 DNA reads as TGTGCCAGCAGTTTCAGGGGATCTGGTCAGCCCCAGCATTTT.

This chain joins TRBV7-9 and TRBJ2-2, with 8 nucleotides matching TRBD1. The V gene's germline CDR1 is SEHNR and CDR2 FQNEAQ (reference sequence). This CDR3 comprises 16 residues. Trimming cost V 6 bases and J 0 bases; bases outside gene matches: 6. The CDR3 is CASRRLQGANTGELFF. Here the CDR3 DNA reads TGTGCCAGCAGACGACTACAGGGGGCGAACACCGGGGAGCTGTTTTTT.

The J gene is TRBJ1-5, the V gene TRBV6-6; D not certain. Deletions cut 2 bases from V and 0 bases from J, with 5 bases between. The CDR3 loop spans 14 amino acids. In germline, CDR1 is MNHNY, CDR2 SVGAGI (reference sequence). In nucleotides, the CDR3 is TGTGCCAGCAGTTACAGGGTTAGCAATCAGCCCCAGCATTTT. Translation: CASSYRVSNQPQHF.

The chain is built from TRBV6-1 and TRBJ2-1, with 7 bases aligning to TRBD2. This CDR3 comprises 13 residues. V trimming: 2 bases; J trimming: 10 bases; junction bases outside the gene matches: 5. Germline V gene data show CDR1 as MNHNS and CDR2 as SASEGT. The CDR3, as DNA: TGTGCCAGCAGTGAATTTACAGCGGGGGAGCAGTTCTTC. Its translation: CASSEFTAGEQFF.

V gene TRBV29-1 combines with J gene TRBJ2-1, with TRBD2 matching over 10 bases. V was clipped by 1 base and J by 8 bases; unmatched bases: 5. This CDR3 spans 14 amino acids. Looked up from germline, CDR1 is SQVTM and CDR2 is ANQGSEA. The chain's CDR3 is CSVEGLAGVYEQFF. The CDR3 coding sequence is TGCAGCGTTGAAGGGCTAGCGGGAGTGTATGAGCAGTTCTTC.

This chain connects TRBV2 to TRBJ2-2; the match to TRBD1 covers 9 bases. Germline V CDR1 and CDR2: SNHLY, FYNNEI. The CDR3 runs 14 residues. V shed 6 bases, J shed 5 bases, and the junction held 4 bases outside the gene matches. CDR3 nucleotides: TGTGCCAGCAGGGCTGGACAGGGGACCGGGGAGCTGTTTTTT. Amino acid sequence: CASRAGQGTGELFF.

This clone has just a few counts. V and J are TRBV23-1 and TRBJ2-7; a weak D match, TRBD1 (7 bases). TRBV23-1 is flagged as an ORF with uncertain function. V shed 7 bases and J shed 5 bases, with 24 bases lying between them. The CDR3 is made up of 16 amino acids. The CDR3 spells CASIGSKGQEGHEQYF. In nucleotides, the CDR3 is TGCGCCAGCATCGGGAGCAAAGGACAGGAAGGTCACGAGCAGTACTTC.

The rearrangement links TRBV5-1 to TRBJ2-7, with 9 bases that match TRBD2. The V and J ends lost 3 bases and 2 bases, in that order; junction bases with no gene match: 3. The CDR3 length is 14 residues. In germline, CDR1 is SGHRS, CDR2 YFSETQ. The DNA for the CDR3 is TGCGCCAGCAGCTGGCGGGAGGGACCCTACGAGCAGTACTTC. As protein: CASSWREGPYEQYF.

The J gene is TRBJ2-1, the V gene TRBV4-3; D is possibly TRBD2 (6 bases). The CDR3 is made up of 15 amino acids. V lost 0 bases and J 6 bases, leaving 12 bases between the germline ends. CDR1 is LGHNA, CDR2 YSLEER, per germline. CDR3 coding DNA: TGCGCCAGCAGCCAAGACCCCCGGGGGAGCAATGAGCAGTTCTTC. Translation gives CASSQDPRGSNEQFF.

This clone was seen once. This chain uses TRBV19 with TRBJ2-1; a weak D match, TRBD2 (6 bases). Trimming pared 1 base from V and 4 bases from J, leaving 11 bases between. The length of the CDR3 is 15 residues. Germline CDR1 and CDR2: LNHDA and SQIVND (reference sequence). The CDR3 DNA reads TGTGCCAGTAGTATAGGGCTAGCGAGATACAATGAGCAGTTCTTC. Its protein is CASSIGLARYNEQFF.

The chain uses TRBV6-4 and TRBJ2-2, with D hard to call. The germline V gene has CDR1 MRHNA and CDR2 SNTAGT. V was clipped by 8 bases and J by 7 bases, with 8 bases between them. The CDR3 extends over 11 amino acids. The DNA of the CDR3 is TGTGCCAGCGCGGCAGGCGGGGAGCTGTTTTTT. The encoded protein is CASAAGGELFF.

The chain employs TRBV5-6 and TRBJ2-7, with D tentatively TRBD1 (7 bases). In germline, CDR1 is SGHDT, CDR2 YYEEEE. This CDR3 contains 12 residues. Trimming removed 2 bases at V and 8 bases at J, with 11 bases between. CDR3 residues: CASSLGGGQQYF. DNA for the CDR3: TGTGCCAGCAGCTTAGGAGGGGGCCAGCAGTACTTC. The full variable domain, completed using reference TRBV5-6 and TRBJ2-7, is DAGVTQSPTHLIKTRGQQVTLRCSPKSGHDTVSWYQQALGQGPQFIFQYYEEEERQRGNFPDRFSGHQFPNYSSELNVNALLLGDSALYLCASSLGGGQQYFGPGTRLTVT.

This clone was counted a single time. No conserved phenylalanine or tryptophan is present at the end of the CDR3, so a read error is the likely explanation. The chain links TRBV7-2 to TRBJ1-2, with no clear D. Germline V lookup: CDR1 SGHTA, CDR2 FQGNSA. This CDR3 is built from 15 residues. The V and J ends lost 4 bases and 4 bases respectively, with 16 bases between them. CDR3 protein: CASSSWEGRVYGYTL. For the CDR3, the DNA is TGTGCCAGCAGCTCCTGGGAGGGTCGCGTCTATGGCTACACCCTC.

This clone was observed a few times. The V and J genes are TRBV29-1 and TRBJ2-1; 8 bases map to TRBD1. The CDR3 is made up of 15 amino acids. With 3 bases clipped from V and 1 base from J, the junction kept 5 bases outside the gene matches. CDR1 SQVTM and CDR2 ANQGSEA come from the germline V gene. The CDR3 coding sequence is TGCAGCGTTGATTTTACAGGGGGGTCCTACAATGAGCAGTTCTTC. Its translation: CSVDFTGGSYNEQFF.

The count of this clone is one. The rearrangement links TRBV2 to TRBJ1-5, with D uncertain. The ends were cut back, 7 bases at V and 4 bases at J, with 8 bases in the middle. This CDR3 is 12 amino acids long. Germline V lookup: CDR1 SNHLY, CDR2 FYNNEI. CDR3 sequence reads: CASMQPNQPQHF. For the CDR3, the DNA is TGTGCCAGCATGCAGCCTAATCAGCCCCAGCATTTT.

The chain recombines TRBV19 with TRBJ1-4; 7 nucleotides align to TRBD1. Germline lookup yields CDR1 LNHDA and CDR2 SQIVND (reference sequence). V was pared by 7 bases and J by 9 bases, with 5 bases of the junction left unmatched. The CDR3 has 12 residues. DNA of the CDR3: TGTGCCAGTACCGGGGGACAGAAAAAACTGTTTTTT. Protein product: CASTGGQKKLFF. Together with reference TRBV19 and TRBJ1-4, the CDR3 gives the full variable domain: DGGITQSPKYLFRKEGQNVTLSCEQNLNHDAMYWYRQDPGQGLRLIYYSQIVNDFQKGDIAEGYSVSREKKESFPLTVTSAQKNPTAFYLCASTGGQKKLFFGSGTQLSVL.

The rearrangement links TRBV27 to TRBJ2-7; 7 bases are a match to TRBD2. This CDR3 contains 14 residues. J lost 5 bases, V lost 4 bases, and 8 bases had no gene match. The germline gives CDR1 MNHEY, CDR2 SMNVEV (reference sequence). The DNA of the CDR3 is TGTGCCAGCAGTTCGACTAGCACTGAGCACGAGCAGTACTTC. Translating gives CASSSTSTEHEQYF.

The chain employs TRBV29-1 and TRBJ1-3; 14 nucleotides align to TRBD2. Matching the DNA end better, TRBJ2-2 makes the J call doubtful. From germline, CDR1 is SQVTM and CDR2 ANQGSEA. The CDR3 has 14 residues. Here the CDR3 DNA reads TGCAGCGTTATGGGACTAGCGGGAGCCGGGGAGCTGTTTTTT. Its protein product is CSVMGLAGAGELFF.

The chain employs TRBV6-9 and TRBJ1-2, with D perhaps matching TRBD1 (5 bases). The CDR3 has 17 amino acids. V was cut by 5 bases and J by 4 bases, with 23 bases left in between. The germline V gene encodes CDR1 MNHGY and CDR2 SVAAGI. The CDR3 here is CASSRGGSYGKTYGYTF. The DNA of the CDR3 is TGTGCCAGCAGTCGTGGGGGGTCTTACGGAAAGACCTATGGCTACACCTTC.

The chain is built from TRBV11-3 and TRBJ2-2; D might be TRBD1 (5 bases). V lost 3 bases and J lost 6, with 11 bases in between. Germline assignment: CDR1 SGHNT and CDR2 YENEEA. CDR3 length: 14 residues. CDR3 sequence reads: CASSFAGSSGELFF. The DNA for the CDR3 is TGTGCCAGCAGCTTCGCAGGGTCGTCCGGGGAGCTGTTTTTT.

The chain uses TRBV4-2 and TRBJ1-5; TRBD1 might be the D (5 bases). CDR1 and CDR2 (germline): LGHNA, YNFKEQ. V was pared by 1 base and J by 4 bases, with 11 bases between. The CDR3 totals 15 residues. CDR3 nucleotide sequence: TGTGCCAGCAGCCAAGGCCAGGGTGATAATCAGCCCCAGCATTTT. The encoded protein is CASSQGQGDNQPQHF.

The chain has TRBV29-1 and TRBJ2-7, with a tentative D call TRBD1 (6 bases). This CDR3 is 12 amino acids long. V gave up 4 bases and J gave up 6 bases, with 13 bases separating them. CDR1 and CDR2 (germline): SQVTM, ANQGSEA. Here the CDR3 DNA reads TGCAGCGTTGCTATGGACAGTTCCGAGCAGTACTTC. It is translated as CSVAMDSSEQYF.

This clone was counted between two and nine times. The chain recombines TRBV9 with TRBJ1-1, with 9 nucleotides matching TRBD1. V was pared by 2 bases and J by 7 bases, with 3 bases of the junction left unmatched. The CDR3 is 13 amino acids. Germline V gene data show CDR1 as SGDLS and CDR2 as YYNGEE. Written as DNA, the CDR3 is TGTGCCAGCAGCGTTCGACAGGGGGATGAAGCTTTCTTT. It translates to CASSVRQGDEAFF.

The gene calls are TRBV7-3 and TRBJ2-1; D is possibly TRBD1 (6 bases). The CDR3 extends over 15 amino acids. Trimming took off 4 bases at V and 5 bases at J, with 15 bases between the two ends. CDR1 is SGHTA and CDR2 is FQGTGA in the germline V gene. For the CDR3, the DNA is TGTGCCAGCAGCTCCGGGGACACCCAAAACAATGAGCAGTTCTTC. Encoded protein: CASSSGDTQNNEQFF.

The CDR3 DNA reads as TGTGCCAGCAGCTCTAGCGGGTCCCTCACAGATACGCAGTATTTT. This gives the protein CASSSSGSLTDTQYF. The V call is TRBV7-8, the J call TRBJ2-3; 8 bases are shared with TRBD2. This CDR3 is 15 amino acids long. Germline V gene lookup returns CDR1 SGHVS and CDR2 FQNEAQ. The junction had 5 bases not matched to a gene; V was cut back by 4 bases and J by 2 bases.